Described below is a single T cell receptor (beta chain) sequence and its context. No antigen is known for it. This entry is derived from a study of OX40 agonist ivuxolimab in advanced cancers. Findings of the study overall: Clones of CD4+ and CD8+ blood T cells grew by week 6 at doses of 0.1 to 3.0 mg/kg.

Trimming pared 2 bases from V and 6 bases from J, leaving 14 bases between. The length of the CDR3 is 14 residues. Looked up from germline, CDR1 is WSHSY and CDR2 is SAAADI. The data were produced by immunoSEQ multiplex PCR, yet TCRdb's version contains in-frame clones alone and is incomplete. The repertoire holds tens of thousands of clones, 94% seen once, with 15% to 18% in the top ten. Sequenced here: CD4+ or CD8+ T cells sorted from blood, sampled in a trial of the OX40 agonist ivuxolimab. The chain uses TRBV10-2 and TRBJ2-7; D gene unclear. The source is an adult with an advanced solid tumor such as melanoma, head and neck, liver or kidney cancer. CDR3 in amino acids: CASSEGPPGTEQYF. CDR3 in DNA: TGCGCCAGCAGTGAGGGGCCCCCAGGAACCGAGCAGTACTTC.